This TCR beta chain was captured in a study of CD8 T cells in Susac syndrome. The authors sequenced TCR beta from blood CD8+ and CD4+ T cells. Through negative isolation, CD4+ and CD8+ T cells were obtained, while TEMRA cells were enriched using FACS. The V and J ends lost 6 bases and 7 bases respectively, with 10 bases between them. Germline V CDR1 and CDR2: LNHDA, SQIVND (reference sequence). This CDR3 contains 12 residues. An amount of RNA that ranged from about 0.45 to 1 ug was reverse transcribed with random hexamers. A single record per CDR3 protein comes from TCRdb applying MiXCR to the immunoSEQ multiplex PCR reads. The table shows 120,000 to 150,000 distinct CDR3 sequences, with approximately 93% occurring only once. This clonotype was recorded only once.

The chain combines TRBV19 with TRBJ1-5; D remains ambiguous. The source material was CD4+ T cells from PBMCs. This TCR derives from a human donor in good health. The CDR3 loop is CASSRDEQPQHF. The CDR3 nucleotides are TGTGCCAGTAGCCGCGACGAACAGCCCCAGCATTTT. The full variable domain, in which reference TRBV19 and TRBJ1-5 provide the parts outside the CDR3, is DGGITQSPKYLFRKEGQNVTLSCEQNLNHDAMYWYRQDPGQGLRLIYYSQIVNDFQKGDIAEGYSVSREKKESFPLTVTSAQKNPTAFYLCASSRDEQPQHFGDGTRLSIL.